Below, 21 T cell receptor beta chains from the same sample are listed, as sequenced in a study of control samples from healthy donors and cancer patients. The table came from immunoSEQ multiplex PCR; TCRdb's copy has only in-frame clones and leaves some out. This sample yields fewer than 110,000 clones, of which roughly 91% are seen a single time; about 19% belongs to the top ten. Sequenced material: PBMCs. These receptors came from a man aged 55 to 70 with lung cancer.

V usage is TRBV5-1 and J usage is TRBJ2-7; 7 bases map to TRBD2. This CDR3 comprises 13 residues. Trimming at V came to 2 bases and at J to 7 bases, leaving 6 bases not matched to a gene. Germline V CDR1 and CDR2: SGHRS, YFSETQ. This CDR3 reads CASSLPSGGEQYF. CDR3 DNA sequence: TGCGCCAGCAGCTTACCTAGCGGCGGGGAGCAGTACTTC.

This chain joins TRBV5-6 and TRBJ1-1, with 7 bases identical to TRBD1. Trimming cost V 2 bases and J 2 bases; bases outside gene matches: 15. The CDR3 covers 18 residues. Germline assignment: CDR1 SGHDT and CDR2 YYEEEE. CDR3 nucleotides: TGTGCCAGCAGCTTCGACAGGGAGCGAACTTTGGGAAACACTGAAGCTTTCTTT. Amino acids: CASSFDRERTLGNTEAFF.

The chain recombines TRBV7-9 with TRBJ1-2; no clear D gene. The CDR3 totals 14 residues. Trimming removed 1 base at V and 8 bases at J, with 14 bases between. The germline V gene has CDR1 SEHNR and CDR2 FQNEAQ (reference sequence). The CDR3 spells CASSLEVTDGGYTF. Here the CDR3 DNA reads TGTGCCAGCAGCTTAGAAGTCACAGACGGAGGCTACACCTTC. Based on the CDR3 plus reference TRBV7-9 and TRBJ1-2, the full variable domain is DTGVSQNPRHKITKRGQNVTFRCDPISEHNRLYWYRQTLGQGPEFLTYFQNEAQLEKSRLLSDRFSAERPKGSFSTLEIQRTEQGDSAMYLCASSLEVTDGGYTFGSGTRLTVV.

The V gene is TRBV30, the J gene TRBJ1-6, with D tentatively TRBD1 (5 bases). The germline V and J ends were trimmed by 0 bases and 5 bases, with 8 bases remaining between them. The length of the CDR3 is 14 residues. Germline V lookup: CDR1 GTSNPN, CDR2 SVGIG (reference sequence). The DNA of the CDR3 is TGTGCCTGGAGTGTCGGGGCAGATAATTCACCCCTCCACTTT. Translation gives CAWSVGADNSPLHF.

In DNA form, the CDR3 reads TGTGCCTGGACAGGACAGGGGATTAGCACTGAAGCTTTCTTT. Residues: CAWTGQGISTEAFF. V and J are TRBV30 and TRBJ1-1; 9 bases agree with TRBD1. This CDR3 is 14 amino acids long. Germline V gene sequence: CDR1 GTSNPN, CDR2 SVGIG (reference sequence). Trimming removed 4 bases from V and 4 bases from J; junction bases left unmatched: 7.

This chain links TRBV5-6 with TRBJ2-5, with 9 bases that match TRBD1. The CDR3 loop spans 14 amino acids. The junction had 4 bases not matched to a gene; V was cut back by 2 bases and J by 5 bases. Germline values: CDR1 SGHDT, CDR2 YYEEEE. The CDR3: CASSLQGALETQYF. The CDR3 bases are TGTGCCAGCAGCTTACAGGGGGCGTTGGAGACCCAGTACTTC. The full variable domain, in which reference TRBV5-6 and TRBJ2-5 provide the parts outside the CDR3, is DAGVTQSPTHLIKTRGQQVTLRCSPKSGHDTVSWYQQALGQGPQFIFQYYEEEERQRGNFPDRFSGHQFPNYSSELNVNALLLGDSALYLCASSLQGALETQYFGPGTRLLVL.

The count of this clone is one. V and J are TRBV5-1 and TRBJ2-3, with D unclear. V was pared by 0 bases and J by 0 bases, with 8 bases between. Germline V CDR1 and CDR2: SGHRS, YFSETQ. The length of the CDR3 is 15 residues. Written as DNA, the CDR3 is TGCGCCAGCAGCTTGGGGGGAACCAGCACAGATACGCAGTATTTT. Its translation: CASSLGGTSTDTQYF.

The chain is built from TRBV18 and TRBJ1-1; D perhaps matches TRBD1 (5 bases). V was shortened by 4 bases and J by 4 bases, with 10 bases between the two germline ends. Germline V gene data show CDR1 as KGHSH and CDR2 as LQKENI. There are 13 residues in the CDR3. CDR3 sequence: CASSQRGGTEAFF. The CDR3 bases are TGTGCCAGCTCACAGAGGGGTGGCACTGAAGCTTTCTTT.

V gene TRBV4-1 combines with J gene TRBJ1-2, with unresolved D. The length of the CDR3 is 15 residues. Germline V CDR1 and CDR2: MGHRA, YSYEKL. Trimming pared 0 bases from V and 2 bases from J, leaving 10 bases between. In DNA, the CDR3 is TGCGCCAGCAGCCAAGATACGTCGGGCAACTATGGCTACACCTTC. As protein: CASSQDTSGNYGYTF.

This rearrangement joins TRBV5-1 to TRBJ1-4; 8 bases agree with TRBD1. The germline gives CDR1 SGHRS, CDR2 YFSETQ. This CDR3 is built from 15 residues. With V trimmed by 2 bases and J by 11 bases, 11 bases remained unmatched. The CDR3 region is CASSLRTGFSQKLFF. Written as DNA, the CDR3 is TGCGCCAGCAGCTTAAGGACAGGGTTTTCTCAGAAACTGTTTTTT.

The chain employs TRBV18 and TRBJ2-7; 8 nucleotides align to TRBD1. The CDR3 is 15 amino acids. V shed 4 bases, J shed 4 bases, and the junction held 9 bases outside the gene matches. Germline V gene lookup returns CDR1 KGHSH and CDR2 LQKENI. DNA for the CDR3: TGTGCCAGCTCACTTGCCGACAGGGGACCGTACGAGCAGTACTTC. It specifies CASSLADRGPYEQYF.

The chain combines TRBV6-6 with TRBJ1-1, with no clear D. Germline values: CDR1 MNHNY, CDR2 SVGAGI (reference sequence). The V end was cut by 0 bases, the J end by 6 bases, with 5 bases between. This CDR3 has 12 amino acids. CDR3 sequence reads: CASSYSASEAFF. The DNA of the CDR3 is TGTGCCAGCAGTTACTCGGCCTCTGAAGCTTTCTTT.

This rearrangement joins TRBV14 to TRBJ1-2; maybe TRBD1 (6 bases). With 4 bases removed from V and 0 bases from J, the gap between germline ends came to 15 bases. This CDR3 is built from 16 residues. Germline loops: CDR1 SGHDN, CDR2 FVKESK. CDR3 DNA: TGTGCCAGCAGCCCCACCCCGGGACAAGCTAACTATGGCTACACCTTC. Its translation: CASSPTPGQANYGYTF.

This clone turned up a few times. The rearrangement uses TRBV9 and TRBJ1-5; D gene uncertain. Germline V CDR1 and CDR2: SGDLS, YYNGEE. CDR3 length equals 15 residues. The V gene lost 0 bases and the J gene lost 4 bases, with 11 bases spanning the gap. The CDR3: CASSVVGEANQPQHF. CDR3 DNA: TGTGCCAGCAGCGTAGTTGGGGAGGCAAATCAGCCCCAGCATTTT.

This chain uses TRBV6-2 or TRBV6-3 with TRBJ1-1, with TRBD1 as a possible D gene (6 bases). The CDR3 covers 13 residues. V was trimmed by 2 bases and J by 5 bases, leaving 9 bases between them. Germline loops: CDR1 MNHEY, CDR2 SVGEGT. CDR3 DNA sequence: TGTGCCAGCAGTTACATCCAGGGGACTGAAGCTTTCTTT. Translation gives CASSYIQGTEAFF.

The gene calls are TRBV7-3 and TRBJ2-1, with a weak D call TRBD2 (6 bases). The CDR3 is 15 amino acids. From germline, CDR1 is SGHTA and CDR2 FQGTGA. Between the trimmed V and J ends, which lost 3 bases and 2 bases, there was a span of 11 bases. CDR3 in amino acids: CASSFPGVPYNEQFF. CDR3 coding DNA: TGTGCCAGCAGCTTCCCGGGGGTCCCCTACAATGAGCAGTTCTTC.

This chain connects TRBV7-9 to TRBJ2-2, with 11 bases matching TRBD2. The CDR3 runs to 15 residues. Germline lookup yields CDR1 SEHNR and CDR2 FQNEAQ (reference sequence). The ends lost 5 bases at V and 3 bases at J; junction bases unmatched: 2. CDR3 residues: CASSLLAGDTGELFF. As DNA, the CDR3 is TGTGCCAGCAGCCTACTAGCGGGGGACACCGGGGAGCTGTTTTTT.

The CDR3 loop is CASSGGREILGDTQYF. CDR3 sequence (DNA): TGTGCCAGCAGTGGGGGCAGGGAGATATTGGGGGATACGCAGTATTTT. V usage is TRBV6-1 and J usage is TRBJ2-3; either TRBD1 or TRBD2 may supply D (5 bases each). Trimming took 4 bases from V and 6 from J, leaving 20 bases between them. This CDR3 spans 16 amino acids. CDR1 and CDR2 from the germline V gene are MNHNS and SASEGT.

CDR3 in amino acids: CASRVMRGASTDTQYF. CDR3 in DNA: TGTGCCAGTAGGGTAATGCGGGGGGCCAGCACAGATACGCAGTATTTT. The V gene is TRBV19, the J gene TRBJ2-3; 8 bases are a match to TRBD2. The trim removed 6 bases at V and 0 bases at J, leaving 8 bases unmatched. Germline V CDR1 and CDR2: LNHDA, SQIVND (reference sequence). There are 16 residues in the CDR3. Based on the CDR3 plus reference TRBV19 and TRBJ2-3, the full variable domain is DGGITQSPKYLFRKEGQNVTLSCEQNLNHDAMYWYRQDPGQGLRLIYYSQIVNDFQKGDIAEGYSVSREKKESFPLTVTSAQKNPTAFYLCASRVMRGASTDTQYFGPGTRLTVL.

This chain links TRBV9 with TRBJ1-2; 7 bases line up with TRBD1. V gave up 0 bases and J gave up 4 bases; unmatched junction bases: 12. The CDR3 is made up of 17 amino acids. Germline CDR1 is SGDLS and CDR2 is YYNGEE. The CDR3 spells CASSVERQGGGSYGYTF. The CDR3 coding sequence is TGTGCCAGCAGCGTAGAACGACAGGGAGGAGGAAGCTATGGCTACACCTTC.

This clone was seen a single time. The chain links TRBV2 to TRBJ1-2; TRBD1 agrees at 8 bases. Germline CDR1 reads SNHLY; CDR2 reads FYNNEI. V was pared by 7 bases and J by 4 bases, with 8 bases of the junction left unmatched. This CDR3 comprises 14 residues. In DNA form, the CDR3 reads TGTGCCAGCAAACGGGCAGGGGGCCGCTATGGCTACACCTTC. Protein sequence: CASKRAGGRYGYTF.